This record covers a single T cell receptor (beta chain). This sample is part of a study of blood T cell repertoires in COVID-19. Here immunoSEQ multiplex PCR was the method, and the copy in TCRdb shows in-frame clones only, minus some. The sample records 270,000 or so clones, more than 75% being singletons. The CDR3 is 15 amino acids. V shed 2 bases and J shed 0 bases, with 11 bases lying between them. CDR1 and CDR2 (germline): MDHEN, SYDVKM. Input material: PBMCs or T cells enriched from blood (not recorded which). This receptor was identified in a woman in her 50s who had been exposed to COVID-19. The chain employs TRBV28 and TRBJ2-7, with D unclear. The CDR3 region is CASSLGGISSYEQYF. As DNA, the CDR3 is TGTGCCAGCAGTTTAGGTGGTATCAGCTCCTACGAGCAGTACTTC.